The 15 T cell receptor beta chains reported below all come from one sample, sequenced in a study of CD8 T cells in ankylosing spondylitis. In TCRdb, the 5' RACE reads were re-called with MiXCR into one record per CDR3 protein. The table includes 470,000 or so distinct CDR3 sequences, 20% to 30% detected once. Regarding the study as a whole: A motif in TCR beta, a set of several highly homologous variants, appeared characteristic of ankylosing spondylitis blood.

These receptors are not linked to any known antigen. Material for sequencing was blood, either unsorted or a sorted T cell fraction (not recorded which). Receptors originate from a male donor with ankylosing spondylitis.

The rearrangement links TRBV6-5 to TRBJ2-1; 8 nucleotides line up with TRBD2. The germline CDR1 and CDR2 sequences are MNHEY and SVGAGI. The V and J ends lost 0 bases and 8 bases, in that order; junction bases with no gene match: 3. This CDR3 contains 14 residues. In DNA form, the CDR3 reads TGTGCCAGCAGTTACTCCCAGCGGGAGTATGAGCAGTTCTTC. This sequence encodes CASSYSQREYEQFF.

This chain's CDR3 is CSAAKGADQPQHF. DNA for the CDR3: TGCAGTGCCGCAAAGGGGGCTGATCAGCCCCAGCATTTT. V usage is TRBV20-1 and J usage is TRBJ1-5, with 7 bases identical to TRBD1. Germline CDR1 is DFQATT and CDR2 is SNEGSKA (reference sequence). V lost 6 bases to trimming and J lost 5 bases; unmatched junction nucleotides: 7. This CDR3 has 13 residues.

The table lists this clonotype with a few counts. The chain joins TRBV20-1 to TRBJ2-1; the match to TRBD2 covers 10 bases. This CDR3 has 17 amino acids. The germline V gene has CDR1 DFQATT and CDR2 SNEGSKA (reference sequence). The V segment lost 3 bases and the J segment 6 bases; nucleotides outside the gene matches: 14. CDR3 coding DNA: TGCAGTGCTAGTTTCCCTTTCGCTAGCGGGAGTTCCAATGAGCAGTTCTTC. It is translated as CSASFPFASGSSNEQFF.

The rearrangement links TRBV20-1 to TRBJ2-2, with D uncertain. Per germline, CDR1 DFQATT and CDR2 SNEGSKA (reference sequence). The CDR3 covers 16 residues. V dropped 1 base and J dropped 2 bases, with 14 bases sitting between them. The CDR3 coding sequence is TGCAGTGCTAGAGTGGGTAGCCAAAGAAACACCGGGGAGCTGTTTTTT. This encodes CSARVGSQRNTGELFF.

The chain has TRBV7-2 and TRBJ2-7, with TRBD1 as a possible D gene (6 bases). V lost 3 bases and J 3 bases, leaving 9 bases between the germline ends. The CDR3 totals 13 residues. In germline, CDR1 is SGHTA, CDR2 FQGNSA. The CDR3 sequence: CASSFRTDYEQYF. Here the CDR3 DNA reads TGTGCCAGCAGCTTCCGGACAGACTACGAGCAGTACTTC.

This rearrangement joins TRBV25-1 to TRBJ1-2, with D unresolved. The CDR3 consists of 15 residues. V lost 2 bases, J lost 2 bases, and 12 bases lay in between. The germline V gene has CDR1 MGHDK and CDR2 SYGVNS. CDR3 region: CASSERVGSNYGYTF. DNA for the CDR3: TGTGCCAGCAGTGAACGGGTAGGGTCCAACTATGGCTACACCTTC.

The chain carries TRBV29-1 and TRBJ2-3, with 7 bases fitting TRBD1. The CDR3 sequence is 12 residues long. With V trimmed by 7 bases and J by 1 base, 2 bases remained unmatched. Germline CDR1 SQVTM, CDR2 ANQGSEA. CDR3 sequence (DNA): TGCAGCGCTGGACAGGGCACAGATACGCAGTATTTT. Translated, it gives CSAGQGTDTQYF.

V usage is TRBV5-1 and J usage is TRBJ2-7; no definite D call. V lost 0 bases, J lost 3 bases, and 13 bases lay in between. Germline CDR1 SGHRS, CDR2 YFSETQ. The CDR3 extends over 15 amino acids. The CDR3 loop reads CASSLEARFIYEQYF. CDR3 in DNA: TGCGCCAGCAGCTTGGAAGCCAGGTTTATCTACGAGCAGTACTTC.

Only a few counts were recorded for this clonotype. The genes are TRBV5-1 and TRBJ2-2, with TRBD1 identical over 9 bases. CDR1 is SGHRS and CDR2 is YFSETQ in the germline V gene. There are 15 residues in the CDR3. V dropped 0 bases and J dropped 5; count of bases not matched to a gene: 2. The CDR3 DNA is TGCGCCAGCAGCTTGGAGACAGGGGGTACCGGGGAGCTGTTTTTT. Amino acid sequence: CASSLETGGTGELFF.

The chain joins TRBV7-9 to TRBJ2-2; the match to TRBD1 covers 7 bases. Germline loops: CDR1 SEHNR, CDR2 FQNEAQ (reference sequence). Germline trimming cut 5 bases from V and 1 base from J; bases unmatched to any gene: 4. CDR3 length: 15 residues. The CDR3 region has the DNA TGTGCCAGCAGCGTGGGACAGCAGAACACCGGGGAGCTGTTTTTT. Amino acid sequence: CASSVGQQNTGELFF.

The V call is TRBV7-2, the J call TRBJ1-4, with D hard to call. This CDR3 has 13 amino acids. V was shortened by 5 bases and J by 8 bases, with 12 bases between the two germline ends. Germline V lookup: CDR1 SGHTA, CDR2 FQGNSA. The CDR3 DNA follows: TGTGCCAGCAGCATGACCCATGGGGAAAAACTGTTTTTT. As protein: CASSMTHGEKLFF. The variable domain in full, completed from reference TRBV7-2 and TRBJ1-4, reads GAGVSQSPSNKVTEKGKDVELRCDPISGHTALYWYRQSLGQGLEFLIYFQGNSAPDKSGLPSDRFSAERTGGSVSTLTIQRTQQEDSAVYLCASSMTHGEKLFFGSGTQLSVL.

J is TRBJ1-5 and V is TRBV2; TRBD1 agrees at 7 bases. After removal of 8 bases from V and 5 bases from J, the junction contained 6 bases not matched to a gene. The CDR3 is 13 amino acids. Germline CDR1 SNHLY, CDR2 FYNNEI. The CDR3 here is CASEEGADQPQHF. The CDR3 coding sequence is TGTGCCAGCGAGGAGGGGGCTGATCAGCCCCAGCATTTT.

The J gene is TRBJ2-2, the V gene TRBV12-3 or TRBV12-4; TRBD1 agrees at 8 bases. The CDR3 spans 16 residues. V trimming: 1 base; J trimming: 2 bases; junction bases outside the gene matches: 3. CDR3 protein: CASSLGGTGNTGELFF. Here the CDR3 DNA reads TGTGCCAGCAGTTTAGGTGGGACAGGTAACACCGGGGAGCTGTTTTTT.

In its sample, this clonotype was seen a few times. The genes are TRBV27 and TRBJ2-3; D is possibly TRBD1 (5 bases). The V and J ends lost 5 bases and 2 bases respectively, with 17 bases between them. The germline V gene encodes CDR1 MNHEY and CDR2 SMNVEV (reference sequence). The CDR3 spans 16 residues. The CDR3 nucleotides read TGTGCCAGCAGTCCTGAGCGACCAGGGATCACAGATACGCAGTATTTT. This encodes CASSPERPGITDTQYF.

This chain joins TRBV4-1 and TRBJ2-3, with unresolved D. Germline V CDR1 and CDR2: MGHRA, YSYEKL. This CDR3 contains 14 residues. V was trimmed by 1 base and J by 3 bases, leaving 8 bases between them. DNA of the CDR3: TGCGCCAGCAGCCAAGGACGGGCAACAGATACGCAGTATTTT. Protein sequence: CASSQGRATDTQYF.